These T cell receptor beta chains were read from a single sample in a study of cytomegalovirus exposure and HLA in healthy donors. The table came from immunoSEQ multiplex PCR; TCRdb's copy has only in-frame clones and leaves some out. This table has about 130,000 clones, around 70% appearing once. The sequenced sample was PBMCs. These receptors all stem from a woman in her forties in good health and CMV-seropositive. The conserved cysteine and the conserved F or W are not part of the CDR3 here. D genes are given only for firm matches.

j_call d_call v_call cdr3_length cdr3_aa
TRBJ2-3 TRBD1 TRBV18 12 ASSPRDREDTQY
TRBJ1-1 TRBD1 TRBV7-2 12 ASSLQGQDTEAF
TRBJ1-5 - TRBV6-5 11 ASSRQDNQPQH
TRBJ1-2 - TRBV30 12 AWSGHTGFYGYT
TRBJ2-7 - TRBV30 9 AWKASYEQY
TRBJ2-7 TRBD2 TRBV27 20 ASRETGALGLAGGTLSYEQY
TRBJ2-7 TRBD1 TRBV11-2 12 ASSSAGTGVGQY
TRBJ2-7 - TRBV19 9 ASSLPYEQY
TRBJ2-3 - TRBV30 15 AWSVWADGGVTDTQY
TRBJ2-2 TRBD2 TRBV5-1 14 ASSLVAGLNTGELF
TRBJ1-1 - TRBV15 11 ASTHGRYTEAF
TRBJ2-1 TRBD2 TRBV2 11 ASSRGTNNEQF
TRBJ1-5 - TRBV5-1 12 ASSLEGLGQPQH
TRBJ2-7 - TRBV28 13 ASSLTGLTIYEQY